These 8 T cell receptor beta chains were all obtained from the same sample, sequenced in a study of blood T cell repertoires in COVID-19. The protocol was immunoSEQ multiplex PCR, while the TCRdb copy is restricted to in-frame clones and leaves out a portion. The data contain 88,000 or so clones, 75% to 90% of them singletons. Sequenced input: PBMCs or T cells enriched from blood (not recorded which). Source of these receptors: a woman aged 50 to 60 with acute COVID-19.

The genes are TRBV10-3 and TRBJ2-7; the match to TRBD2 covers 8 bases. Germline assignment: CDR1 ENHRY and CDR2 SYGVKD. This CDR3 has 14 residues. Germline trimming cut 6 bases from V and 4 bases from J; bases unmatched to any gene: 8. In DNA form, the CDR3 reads TGTGCCATCAGAATAGCGGGGTCGAGTTACGAGCAGTACTTC. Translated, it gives CAIRIAGSSYEQYF.

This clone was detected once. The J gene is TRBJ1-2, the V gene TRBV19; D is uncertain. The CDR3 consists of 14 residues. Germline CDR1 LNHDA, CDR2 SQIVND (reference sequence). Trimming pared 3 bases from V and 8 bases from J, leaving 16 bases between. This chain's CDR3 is CASSIERDGRGYTF. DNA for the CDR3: TGTGCCAGTAGTATCGAGCGCGACGGAAGGGGCTACACCTTC. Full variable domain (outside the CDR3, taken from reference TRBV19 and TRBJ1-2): DGGITQSPKYLFRKEGQNVTLSCEQNLNHDAMYWYRQDPGQGLRLIYYSQIVNDFQKGDIAEGYSVSREKKESFPLTVTSAQKNPTAFYLCASSIERDGRGYTFGSGTRLTVV.

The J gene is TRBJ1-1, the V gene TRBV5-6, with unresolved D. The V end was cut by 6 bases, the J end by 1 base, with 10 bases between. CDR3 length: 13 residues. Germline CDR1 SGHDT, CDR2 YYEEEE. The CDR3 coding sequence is TGTGCCAGCACCTTAGAGTGGAACACTGAAGCTTTCTTT. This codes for CASTLEWNTEAFF.

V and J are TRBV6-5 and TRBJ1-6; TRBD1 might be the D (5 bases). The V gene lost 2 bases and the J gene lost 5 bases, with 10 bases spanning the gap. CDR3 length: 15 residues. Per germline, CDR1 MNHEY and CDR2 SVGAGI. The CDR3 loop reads CASSYGQGNNSPLHF. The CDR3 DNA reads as TGTGCCAGCAGTTACGGGCAGGGCAATAATTCACCCCTCCACTTT.

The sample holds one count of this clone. The DNA for the CDR3 is TGTGCCAGCACCCTTAGCGGGAATACGCAGTATTTT. Protein product: CASTLSGNTQYF. The chain uses TRBV11-2 and TRBJ2-3, with 8 bases that match TRBD2. In germline, CDR1 is SGHAT, CDR2 FQNNGV. The junction had 4 bases not matched to a gene; V was cut back by 7 bases and J by 7 bases. The CDR3 spans 12 residues. Variable domain in full (rest from reference TRBV11-2 and TRBJ2-3): EAGVAQSPRYKIIEKRQSVAFWCNPISGHATLYWYQQILGQGPKLLIQFQNNGVVDDSQLPKDRFSAERLKGVDSTLKIQPAKLEDSAVYLCASTLSGNTQYFGPGTRLTVL.

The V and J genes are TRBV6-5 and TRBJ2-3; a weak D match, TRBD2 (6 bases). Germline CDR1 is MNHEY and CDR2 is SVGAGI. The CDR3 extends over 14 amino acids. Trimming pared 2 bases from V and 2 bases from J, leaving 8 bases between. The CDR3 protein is CASSYRRDTDTQYF. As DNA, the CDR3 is TGTGCCAGCAGTTACAGGAGGGACACAGATACGCAGTATTTT.

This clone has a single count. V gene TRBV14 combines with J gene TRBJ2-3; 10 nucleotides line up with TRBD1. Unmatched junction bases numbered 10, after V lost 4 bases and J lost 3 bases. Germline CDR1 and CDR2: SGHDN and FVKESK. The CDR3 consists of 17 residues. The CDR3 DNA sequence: TGTGCCAGCAGCCTTGCCCTGACAGGGGGCGCAACAGATACGCAGTATTTT. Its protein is CASSLALTGGATDTQYF. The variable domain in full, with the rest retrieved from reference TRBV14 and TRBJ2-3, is EAGVTQFPSHSVIEKGQTVTLRCDPISGHDNLYWYRRVMGKEIKFLLHFVKESKQDESGMPNNRFLAERTGGTYSTLKVQPAELEDSGVYFCASSLALTGGATDTQYFGPGTRLTVL.

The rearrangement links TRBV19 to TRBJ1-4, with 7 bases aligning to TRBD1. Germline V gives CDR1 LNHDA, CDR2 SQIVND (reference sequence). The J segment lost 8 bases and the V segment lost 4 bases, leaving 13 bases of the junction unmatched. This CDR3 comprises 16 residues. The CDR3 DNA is TGTGCCAGTAGTACCGGGACAGCCTATGACCGAGAAAAACTGTTTTTT. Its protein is CASSTGTAYDREKLFF.